This passage covers 2 T cell receptor beta chains from one sample sequenced in a study of shared clonotypes between healthy human individuals. Profiled with immunoSEQ multiplex PCR; TCRdb holds only in-frame clones, not every one. The table has approximately 980,000 clones, less than 85% seen once. The sample was memory CD4+ T cells sorted from blood. Subset given: CD45RA-negative fraction. Receptors were obtained from a man in his late teens or twenties in good health.

The chain joins TRBV10-3 to TRBJ1-4; possibly TRBD1 for D (6 bases). The CDR3 runs 14 residues. The germline V gene encodes CDR1 ENHRY and CDR2 SYGVKD. V lost 3 bases and J lost 5, with 10 bases in between. CDR3: CAISDGGGNEKLFF. The CDR3 DNA reads TGTGCCATCAGTGATGGGGGCGGGAATGAAAAACTGTTTTTT.

This clone was seen once. The V gene is TRBV5-8, the J gene TRBJ2-7; D is unclear. Germline loops: CDR1 SGHTS, CDR2 YDEGEE. With 0 bases removed from V and 2 bases from J, the gap between germline ends came to 6 bases. CDR3 length equals 13 residues. The CDR3 DNA reads TGTGCCAGCAGCTTGGAGGCTACCTACGAGCAGTACTTC. Amino acids: CASSLEATYEQYF.